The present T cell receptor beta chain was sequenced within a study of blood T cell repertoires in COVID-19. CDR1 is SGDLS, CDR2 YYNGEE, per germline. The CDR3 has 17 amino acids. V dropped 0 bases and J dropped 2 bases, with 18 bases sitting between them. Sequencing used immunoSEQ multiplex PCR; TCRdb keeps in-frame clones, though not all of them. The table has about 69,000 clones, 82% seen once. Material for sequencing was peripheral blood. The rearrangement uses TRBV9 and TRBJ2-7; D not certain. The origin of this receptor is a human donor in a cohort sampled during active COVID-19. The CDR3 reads CASSVGSNVGLAYEQYF. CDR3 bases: TGTGCCAGCAGCGTAGGGAGTAATGTTGGCCTCGCCTACGAGCAGTACTTC.